These 24 T cell receptor beta chains originate from one sample sequenced in a study of T cell repertoires in cytomegalovirus infection. These receptors' antigens are unknown. In TCRdb, the reads were re-called with MiXCR into one record per CDR3 protein. The table shows about 500,000 distinct CDR3 sequences, with 30% to 40% occurring only once. The specimen was cultured PBMCs, collected from culture after CMV antigen stimulation. These receptor sequences come from a human donor in good health (CMV status not recorded). Some clones in this sample may be carry-over from other donors' samples.

This clonotype has more than one count but fewer than ten. The CDR3 coding sequence is TGCGCCAGCAGTGAGCGGGAGTCTGTTAGCACAGATACGCAGTATTTT. Residues: CASSERESVSTDTQYF. The rearrangement links TRBV5-1 to TRBJ2-3, with 8 bases lining up with TRBD2. V shed 5 bases and J 0 bases; nucleotides not matched to a gene: 8. Germline-derived CDR1 and CDR2 are SGHRS and YFSETQ. The CDR3 spans 16 residues.

J is TRBJ2-3 and V is TRBV5-1; D possibly uses TRBD1 or TRBD2 (5 bases each). This CDR3 has 14 amino acids. The V gene's germline CDR1 is SGHRS and CDR2 YFSETQ. Trimming left V 4 bases short and J 2 bases short, with 11 bases between. This CDR3 reads CASSRGVDTDTQYF. DNA for the CDR3: TGCGCCAGCAGCCGAGGGGTAGACACAGATACGCAGTATTTT. Full variable domain (missing parts from reference TRBV5-1 and TRBJ2-3): KAGVTQTPRYLIKTRGQQVTLSCSPISGHRSVSWYQQTPGQGLQFLFEYFSETQRNKGNFPGRFSGRQFSNSRSEMNVSTLELGDSALYLCASSRGVDTDTQYFGPGTRLTVL.

This clonotype was detected ten times or more. The V and J genes are TRBV27 and TRBJ1-2; D is possibly TRBD1 (5 bases). V was clipped by 0 bases and J by 4 bases, with 9 bases between them. Germline V gene lookup returns CDR1 MNHEY and CDR2 SMNVEV (reference sequence). The CDR3 runs 14 residues. The CDR3: CASSLSTGSYGYTF. The CDR3 bases are TGTGCCAGCAGTTTATCAACAGGATCCTATGGCTACACCTTC.

V is TRBV27 and J is TRBJ1-6; TRBD1 matches at 7 bases. In germline, CDR1 is MNHEY, CDR2 SMNVEV (reference sequence). The J segment lost 3 bases and the V segment lost 4 bases, leaving 3 bases of the junction unmatched. The CDR3 runs 15 residues. CDR3 sequence reads: CASSSTGDYNSPLHF. The CDR3 nucleotides read TGTGCCAGCAGTTCCACAGGGGACTATAATTCACCCCTCCACTTT.

The table lists this clonotype with many counts. The chain has TRBV7-8 and TRBJ2-7; no clear D. V lost 1 base to trimming and J lost 0 bases, with 10 bases between them. The V gene's germline CDR1 is SGHVS and CDR2 FQNEAQ. The CDR3 length is 15 residues. The CDR3 here is CASSLVLDPSYEQYF. CDR3 nucleotide sequence: TGTGCCAGCAGCTTAGTGCTGGACCCCTCCTACGAGCAGTACTTC.

This chain connects TRBV19 to TRBJ2-3; TRBD2 aligns across 16 bases. V lost 4 bases to trimming and J lost 0 bases; unmatched junction nucleotides: 4. There are 18 residues in the CDR3. Germline CDR1 LNHDA, CDR2 SQIVND (reference sequence). The CDR3 DNA reads TGTGCCAGTAGTAGGGGACTAGCGGGAGGGATTAGCACAGATACGCAGTATTTT. This sequence encodes CASSRGLAGGISTDTQYF.

The sample holds a few counts of this clonotype. The chain has TRBV7-9 and TRBJ2-7; D possibly matches TRBD1 or TRBD2 (5 bases each). The germline gives CDR1 SEHNR, CDR2 FQNEAQ (reference sequence). V lost 5 bases and J 4 bases, leaving 21 bases between the germline ends. This CDR3 is 16 amino acids long. The DNA for the CDR3 is TGTGCCAGCAGCCCGAAGTCGGGACCCAACACATACGAGCAGTACTTC. This gives the protein CASSPKSGPNTYEQYF.

This chain links TRBV7-9 with TRBJ2-1; 13 nucleotides agree with TRBD2. This CDR3 spans 16 amino acids. V dropped 5 bases and J dropped 5; count of bases not matched to a gene: 6. Germline V CDR1 and CDR2: SEHNR, FQNEAQ (reference sequence). The CDR3 DNA follows: TGTGCCAGCAGCCCTGGACTAGCGGGAGTGGACAATGAGCAGTTCTTC. This gives the protein CASSPGLAGVDNEQFF.

This sequence joins TRBV6-2 or TRBV6-3 and TRBJ2-1, with 9 positions matching TRBD2. From germline, CDR1 is MNHEY and CDR2 SVGEGT. Trimming took 6 bases from V and 5 from J; bases not matched to a gene: 5. The CDR3 length is 14 residues. The CDR3, as DNA: TGTGCCAGCAGACTTAGCGGGGGAAACAATGAGCAGTTCTTC. Encoded protein: CASRLSGGNNEQFF.

This sequence joins TRBV2 and TRBJ2-2, with D perhaps TRBD2 (6 bases). This CDR3 comprises 16 residues. The germline V gene encodes CDR1 SNHLY and CDR2 FYNNEI. V lost 1 base and J lost 4, with 13 bases in between. CDR3 in DNA: TGTGCCAGCAGTGAAGATGGCGGGATCCTCACCGGGGAGCTGTTTTTT. Translating gives CASSEDGGILTGELFF.

The V gene is TRBV24-1, the J gene TRBJ2-1, with D possibly TRBD2 on 5 matching bases. CDR1 and CDR2 (germline): KGHDR, SFDVKD. CDR3 length equals 16 residues. V was trimmed by 3 bases and J by 7 bases, leaving 18 bases between them. CDR3 residues: CATSDPLGPRGNEQFF. As DNA, the CDR3 is TGTGCCACCAGTGATCCCTTGGGCCCGAGAGGGAATGAGCAGTTCTTC.

The chain couples TRBV7-8 to TRBJ1-1; D possibly corresponds to TRBD1 (6 bases). The CDR3 is 15 amino acids. CDR1 SGHVS and CDR2 FQNEAQ come from the germline V gene. V lost 5 bases and J 4 bases, leaving 17 bases between the germline ends. The CDR3 loop reads CASSGSQGWGTEAFF. The CDR3 coding sequence is TGTGCCAGCAGCGGTTCACAGGGTTGGGGCACTGAAGCTTTCTTT.

The CDR3 sequence: CSTDPRPQETQYF. The DNA of the CDR3 is TGCAGTACCGACCCCCGGCCACAAGAGACCCAGTACTTC. The chain carries TRBV20-1 and TRBJ2-5; no reliable D call. The CDR3 runs 13 residues. V lost 8 bases to trimming and J lost 2 bases, with 15 bases between them. Germline CDR1 reads DFQATT; CDR2 reads SNEGSKA (reference sequence).

J is TRBJ1-1 and V is TRBV7-3, with 7 bases matching TRBD1. This CDR3 is built from 17 residues. The germline V gene has CDR1 SGHTA and CDR2 FQGTGA. V dropped 2 bases and J dropped 4; count of bases not matched to a gene: 13. The CDR3: CASSLEGTGVGSTEAFF. The CDR3 DNA follows: TGTGCCAGCAGCTTAGAGGGAACAGGGGTTGGGAGCACTGAAGCTTTCTTT.

The chain has TRBV19 and TRBJ1-1, with 11 bases that match TRBD1. V was pared by 5 bases and J by 0 bases, with 8 bases of the junction left unmatched. Germline lookup yields CDR1 LNHDA and CDR2 SQIVND (reference sequence). The CDR3 runs to 17 residues. The CDR3 loop reads CASSARGQGEMNTEAFF. CDR3 nucleotide sequence: TGTGCCAGTAGTGCCCGGGGACAGGGGGAAATGAACACTGAAGCTTTCTTT.

The genes are TRBV19 and TRBJ2-7, with D uncertain. The CDR3 sequence is 14 residues long. Per germline, CDR1 LNHDA and CDR2 SQIVND (reference sequence). The germline V and J ends were trimmed by 2 bases and 0 bases, with 8 bases remaining between them. The DNA for the CDR3 is TGTGCCAGTAGTATAAGCAAGAGCTCCTACGAGCAGTACTTC. Amino acids: CASSISKSSYEQYF.

This clonotype was counted a single time. A read error may account for a junction end that differs from germline. The V and J genes are TRBV6-5 and TRBJ2-1; 9 bases map to TRBD2. The length of the CDR3 is 19 residues. Germline CDR1 MNHEY, CDR2 SVGAGI. As DNA, the CDR3 is TGTGCCAGCAGTTACGGCGGACTAGCGTCGAGTAGCTCCTACAATGGGCAGTTCTTC. It specifies CASSYGGLASSSSYNGQFF.

The rearrangement links TRBV6-2 or TRBV6-3 to TRBJ2-3; a weak D match, TRBD2 (6 bases). Trimming left V 10 bases short and J 0 bases short, with 17 bases between. This CDR3 comprises 15 residues. Germline CDR1 reads MNHEY; CDR2 reads SVGEGT. In DNA, the CDR3 is TGTGCCACCAAGGGGAGGCGCAGTAGCACAGATACGCAGTATTTT. Amino acids: CATKGRRSSTDTQYF.

The chain is built from TRBV19 and TRBJ2-5, with D perhaps matching TRBD2 (6 bases). Germline V gives CDR1 LNHDA, CDR2 SQIVND (reference sequence). The V gene lost 9 bases and the J gene lost 5 bases, with 13 bases spanning the gap. This CDR3 spans 12 amino acids. DNA of the CDR3: TGTGCCAGCTCAGACCGGGGGGAGACCCAGTACTTC. It translates to CASSDRGETQYF.

This clonotype has only a few counts. The gene calls are TRBV10-3 and TRBJ2-7; 7 bases match TRBD2. J gave up 4 bases and V 0 bases, and 6 bases lay outside the gene matches. This CDR3 has 15 residues. The germline V gene encodes CDR1 ENHRY and CDR2 SYGVKD. This CDR3 reads CAISESASGSYEQYF. In nucleotides, the CDR3 is TGTGCCATCAGTGAGTCAGCTAGCGGATCTTACGAGCAGTACTTC.

This clonotype has a handful of counts. The genes are TRBV20-1 and TRBJ2-3, with 8 bases that match TRBD1. V dropped 6 bases and J dropped 4; count of bases not matched to a gene: 12. From germline, CDR1 is DFQATT and CDR2 SNEGSKA (reference sequence). The CDR3 runs 15 residues. As DNA, the CDR3 is TGCAGTGCCGGTGACAGGGGCAGATCCCCAGATACGCAGTATTTT. Its translation: CSAGDRGRSPDTQYF.

As regards this clonotype: One end of the junction fails to match germline, which may point to a read error. CDR3 region: CASSQPSGRASYNEQFF. The CDR3 region has the DNA TGTGCCAGCAGCCAACCTAGCGGGAGGGCGTCCTACAATGAGCAGTTCTTC. V usage is TRBV4-1 and J usage is TRBJ2-1; 12 positions match TRBD2. Germline V CDR1 and CDR2: MGHRA, YSYEKL. The CDR3 spans 17 residues.

The chain is built from TRBV6-2 or TRBV6-3 and TRBJ2-7, with 7 nucleotides matching TRBD1. Unmatched junction bases numbered 9, after V lost 3 bases and J lost 4 bases. Germline CDR1 and CDR2: MNHEY and SVGEGT. This CDR3 comprises 15 residues. The CDR3 region is CASSYPGQSPYEQYF. The CDR3 DNA is TGTGCCAGCAGTTATCCGGGACAGTCGCCTTACGAGCAGTACTTC.

The gene calls are TRBV7-9 and TRBJ2-3; 10 bases are shared with TRBD1. V shed 6 bases, J shed 3 bases, and the junction held 6 bases outside the gene matches. Per germline, CDR1 SEHNR and CDR2 FQNEAQ (reference sequence). The CDR3 length is 15 residues. CDR3 amino acids: CASRKGQGGTDTQYF. The CDR3 coding sequence is TGTGCCAGCAGAAAAGGACAGGGGGGGACAGATACGCAGTATTTT. The full variable domain, with the rest looked up from reference TRBV7-9 and TRBJ2-3, is DTGVSQNPRHKITKRGQNVTFRCDPISEHNRLYWYRQTLGQGPEFLTYFQNEAQLEKSRLLSDRFSAERPKGSFSTLEIQRTEQGDSAMYLCASRKGQGGTDTQYFGPGTRLTVL.